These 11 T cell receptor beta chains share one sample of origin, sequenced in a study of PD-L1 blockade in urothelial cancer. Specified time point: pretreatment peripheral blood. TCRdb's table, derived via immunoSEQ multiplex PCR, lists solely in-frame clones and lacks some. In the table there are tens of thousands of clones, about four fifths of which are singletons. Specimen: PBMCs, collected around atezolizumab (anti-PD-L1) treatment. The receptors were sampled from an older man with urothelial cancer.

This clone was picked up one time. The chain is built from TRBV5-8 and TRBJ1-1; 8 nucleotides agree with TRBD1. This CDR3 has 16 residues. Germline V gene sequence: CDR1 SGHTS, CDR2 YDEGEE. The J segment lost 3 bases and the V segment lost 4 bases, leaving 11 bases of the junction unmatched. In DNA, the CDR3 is TGTGCCAGCAGCCCGATGGGCAGGGGGCAAGACACTGAAGCTTTCTTT. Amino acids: CASSPMGRGQDTEAFF.

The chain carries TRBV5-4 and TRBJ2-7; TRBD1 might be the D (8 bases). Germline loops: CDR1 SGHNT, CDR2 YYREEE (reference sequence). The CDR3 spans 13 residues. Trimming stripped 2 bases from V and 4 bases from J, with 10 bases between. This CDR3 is CASSLQGGYEQYF. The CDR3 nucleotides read TGTGCCAGCAGCTTACAGGGGGGGTACGAGCAGTACTTC.

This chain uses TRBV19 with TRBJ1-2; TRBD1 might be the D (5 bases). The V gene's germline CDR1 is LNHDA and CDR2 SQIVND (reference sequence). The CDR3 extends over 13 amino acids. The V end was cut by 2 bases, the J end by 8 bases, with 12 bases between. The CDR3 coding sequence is TGTGCCAGTAGTATATCTGGGGCTGTCGGCTACACCTTC. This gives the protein CASSISGAVGYTF.

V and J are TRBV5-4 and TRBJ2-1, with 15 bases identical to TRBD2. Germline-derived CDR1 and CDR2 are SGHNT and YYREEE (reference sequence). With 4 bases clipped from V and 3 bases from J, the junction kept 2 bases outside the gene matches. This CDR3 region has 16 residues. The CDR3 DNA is TGTGCCAGCAGCCGGGGACTAGCGGGAGGCTACAATGAGCAGTTCTTC. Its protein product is CASSRGLAGGYNEQFF. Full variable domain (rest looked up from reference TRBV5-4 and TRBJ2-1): ETGVTQSPTHLIKTRGQQVTLRCSSQSGHNTVSWYQQALGQGPQFIFQYYREEENGRGNFPPRFSGLQFPNYSSELNVNALELDDSALYLCASSRGLAGGYNEQFFGPGTRLTVL.

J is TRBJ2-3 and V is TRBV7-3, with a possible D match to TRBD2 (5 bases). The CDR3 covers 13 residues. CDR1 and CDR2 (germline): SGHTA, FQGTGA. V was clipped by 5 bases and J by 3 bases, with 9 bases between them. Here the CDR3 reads CASSPDSTDTQYF. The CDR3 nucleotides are TGTGCCAGCAGCCCGGACTCGACAGATACGCAGTATTTT.

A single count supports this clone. DNA for the CDR3: TGTGCCAGCAGCTTACAGGGTGTGAACACTGAAGCTTTCTTT. Translation: CASSLQGVNTEAFF. The chain carries TRBV7-2 and TRBJ1-1; D possibly corresponds to TRBD1 (5 bases). V dropped 2 bases and J dropped 0 bases, with 7 bases sitting between them. CDR3 length equals 14 residues. CDR1 and CDR2 (germline): SGHTA, FQGNSA.

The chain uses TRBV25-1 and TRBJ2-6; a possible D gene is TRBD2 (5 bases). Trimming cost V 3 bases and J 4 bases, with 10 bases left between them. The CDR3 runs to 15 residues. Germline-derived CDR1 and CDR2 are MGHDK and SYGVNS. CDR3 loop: CASSETSGGANVLTF. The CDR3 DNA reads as TGTGCCAGCAGTGAGACGTCGGGAGGGGCCAACGTCCTGACTTTC.

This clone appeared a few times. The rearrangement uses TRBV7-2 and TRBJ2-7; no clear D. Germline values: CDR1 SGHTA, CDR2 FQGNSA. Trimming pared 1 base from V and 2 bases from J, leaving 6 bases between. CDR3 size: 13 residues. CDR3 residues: CASSLGSAYEQYF. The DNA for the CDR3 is TGTGCCAGCAGCTTAGGGAGCGCCTACGAGCAGTACTTC. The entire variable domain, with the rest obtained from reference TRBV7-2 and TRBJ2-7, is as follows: GAGVSQSPSNKVTEKGKDVELRCDPISGHTALYWYRQSLGQGLEFLIYFQGNSAPDKSGLPSDRFSAERTGGSVSTLTIQRTQQEDSAVYLCASSLGSAYEQYFGPGTRLTVT.

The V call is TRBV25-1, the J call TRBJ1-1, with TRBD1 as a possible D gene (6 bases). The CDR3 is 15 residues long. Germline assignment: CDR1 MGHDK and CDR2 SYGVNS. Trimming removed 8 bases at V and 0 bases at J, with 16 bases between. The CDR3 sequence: CASLGQGTMNTEAFF. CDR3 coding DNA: TGTGCCAGCCTCGGGCAGGGGACTATGAACACTGAAGCTTTCTTT. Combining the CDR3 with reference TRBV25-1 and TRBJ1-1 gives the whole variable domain EADIYQTPRYLVIGTGKKITLECSQTMGHDKMYWYQQDPGMELHLIHYSYGVNSTEKGDLSSESTVSRIRTEHFPLTLESARPSHTSQYLCASLGQGTMNTEAFFGQGTRLTVV.

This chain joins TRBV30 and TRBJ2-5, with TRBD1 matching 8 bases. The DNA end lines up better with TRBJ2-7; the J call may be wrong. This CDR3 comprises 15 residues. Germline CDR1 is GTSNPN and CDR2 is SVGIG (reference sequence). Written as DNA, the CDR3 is TGTGCCTGGAGTGTAGGGGCAGGGGGCAGGTACGAGCAGTACTTC. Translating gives CAWSVGAGGRYEQYF.

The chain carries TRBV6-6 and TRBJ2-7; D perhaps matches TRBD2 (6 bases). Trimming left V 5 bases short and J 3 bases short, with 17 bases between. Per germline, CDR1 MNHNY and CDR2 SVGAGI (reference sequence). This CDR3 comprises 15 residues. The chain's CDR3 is CASSVRATGDYEQYF. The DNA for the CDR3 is TGTGCCAGCAGTGTCCGGGCTACGGGAGACTACGAGCAGTACTTC.